Below are 9 T cell receptor beta chains sequenced from a single sample in a study of CD8 T cells in ankylosing spondylitis. TCRdb redid the calling of the 5' RACE reads with MiXCR, one entry per CDR3 protein. The data contain approximately 35,000 distinct CDR3 sequences, about 14% of them seen just once; the ten biggest clones take up 36%. Sequenced: blood. These receptors all stem from a male donor with ankylosing spondylitis or in good health (not recorded which).

This clonotype came up a few times. The J gene is TRBJ2-5, the V gene TRBV6-2 or TRBV6-3; D is unresolved. Germline assignment: CDR1 MNHEY and CDR2 SVGEGT. Trimming shortened V by 6 bases and J by 5 bases, and 16 bases separated the two germline ends. This CDR3 is 14 amino acids long. The CDR3 is CASSPSSFRETQYF. CDR3 bases: TGTGCCAGCAGCCCCTCGAGCTTCCGGGAGACCCAGTACTTC.

This clonotype showed up just a few times. The chain links TRBV28 to TRBJ2-1; 8 bases are shared with TRBD1. This CDR3 contains 15 residues. The V gene end was trimmed by 5 bases and the J gene end by 7 bases; junction bases not matched to a gene: 10. Germline loops: CDR1 MDHEN, CDR2 SYDVKM. The CDR3 region is CASSPSPDRANEQFF. In nucleotides, the CDR3 is TGTGCCAGCAGTCCCTCCCCGGACAGGGCGAATGAGCAGTTCTTC.

The chain combines TRBV12-3 or TRBV12-4 with TRBJ2-7; 7 bases map to TRBD1. The CDR3 covers 15 residues. Losses at the gene ends were 2 bases for V and 4 bases for J; bases not matched to a gene: 8. The CDR3 coding sequence is TGTGCCAGCAGTTTATTACAGGGGACGCGGTACGAGCAGTACTTC. Translating it yields CASSLLQGTRYEQYF.

The chain uses TRBV20-1 and TRBJ1-4; 9 bases are shared with TRBD1. This CDR3 comprises 15 residues. V was pared by 0 bases and J by 4 bases, with 3 bases of the junction left unmatched. Germline V gives CDR1 DFQATT, CDR2 SNEGSKA (reference sequence). CDR3 amino acids: CSAREGQGVNEKLFF. CDR3 coding DNA: TGCAGTGCTAGAGAGGGACAGGGAGTTAATGAAAAACTGTTTTTT.

This clonotype has only a few counts. The rearrangement uses TRBV28 and TRBJ2-5, with 9 nucleotides matching TRBD1. Germline V gives CDR1 MDHEN, CDR2 SYDVKM. The junction had 10 bases not matched to a gene; V was cut back by 3 bases and J by 5 bases. The CDR3 runs 16 residues. The CDR3 sequence is CASSFQGQGTEETQYF. In DNA, the CDR3 is TGTGCCAGCAGTTTTCAGGGACAGGGAACGGAGGAGACCCAGTACTTC.

The chain joins TRBV7-9 to TRBJ1-1; D might be TRBD1 (6 bases). Trimming cost V 5 bases and J 4 bases, with 11 bases left between them. The CDR3 is 13 residues long. CDR1 is SEHNR and CDR2 is FQNEAQ in the germline V gene (reference sequence). In DNA form, the CDR3 reads TGTGCCAGCAGCCAAGAGGGGGGCACTGAAGCTTTCTTT. It translates to CASSQEGGTEAFF.

The genes are TRBV7-9 and TRBJ2-5; tentative D call: TRBD1 (6 bases). V lost 3 bases, J lost 5 bases, and 13 bases lay in between. Per the germline V gene, CDR1 is SEHNR and CDR2 is FQNEAQ (reference sequence). CDR3 length: 14 residues. CDR3 bases: TGTGCCAGCAGCTTCCAGGGGTTCATGGAGACCCAGTACTTC. This gives the protein CASSFQGFMETQYF.

This clonotype was detected ten times or more. The chain links TRBV20-1 to TRBJ2-4; 7 nucleotides align to TRBD2. V shed 6 bases and J 8 bases; nucleotides not matched to a gene: 19. The germline V gene encodes CDR1 DFQATT and CDR2 SNEGSKA (reference sequence). CDR3 length: 16 amino acids. This CDR3 reads CSARTQGSPGRDIQYF. DNA for the CDR3: TGCAGTGCCAGAACTCAAGGCAGCCCGGGGAGGGACATTCAGTACTTC.

This chain uses TRBV6-1 with TRBJ2-1; D may be TRBD2 (6 bases). The germline CDR1 and CDR2 sequences are MNHNS and SASEGT. V lost 8 bases, J lost 5 bases, and 22 bases lay in between. The CDR3 is 16 amino acids. The CDR3 region is CASSFGIAGSDNEQFF. The CDR3 DNA reads TGTGCCAGCTCGTTCGGGATTGCGGGATCGGACAATGAGCAGTTCTTC.